The 22 T cell receptor beta chains listed next were all sequenced from one sample in a study of cytomegalovirus exposure and HLA in healthy donors. PCR primers comprised 60 Vbeta and 13 Jbeta primers. Measured with immunoSEQ multiplex PCR; TCRdb has only the in-frame clones, and not every one. The profile shows roughly 110,000 clones, 82% of them singletons. The sample taken for sequencing was PBMCs. Receptors originate from a woman between 18 and 29 years old in good health and CMV-seronegative.

This chain uses TRBV7-8 with TRBJ1-2; 11 positions agree with TRBD1. Looked up from germline, CDR1 is SGHVS and CDR2 is FQNEAQ. The CDR3 is made up of 18 amino acids. J gave up 6 bases and V 5 bases, and 17 bases lay outside the gene matches. For the CDR3, the DNA is TGTGCCAGCAGCGCAACCTCGGACAGGGGGCGCTTCCGGGATGGCTACACCTTC. Protein product: CASSATSDRGRFRDGYTF.

In regard to this clone: This may stem from a read error, because a much larger clone lies one nucleotide away. The rearrangement joins TRBV6-6 to TRBJ1-5, with TRBD1 matching over 7 bases. V shed 6 bases and J 4 bases; nucleotides not matched to a gene: 3. The CDR3 spans 13 residues. Germline V gene sequence: CDR1 MNHNY, CDR2 SVGAGI (reference sequence). The CDR3 loop is CASRLQGNQPQHF. In DNA, the CDR3 is TGTGCCAGCAGGCTACAGGGGAATCAGCCCCAGCATTTT.

The rearrangement uses TRBV7-9 and TRBJ2-1; 11 bases line up with TRBD2. With V trimmed by 6 bases and J by 5 bases, 9 bases remained unmatched. The CDR3 extends over 16 amino acids. The germline V gene encodes CDR1 SEHNR and CDR2 FQNEAQ (reference sequence). This chain's CDR3 is CASRLTGTSGNNEQFF. DNA for the CDR3: TGTGCCAGCAGGCTCACCGGGACTAGCGGTAACAATGAGCAGTTCTTC. Drawing the rest from reference TRBV7-9 and TRBJ2-1, the complete variable domain is DTGVSQNPRHKITKRGQNVTFRCDPISEHNRLYWYRQTLGQGPEFLTYFQNEAQLEKSRLLSDRFSAERPKGSFSTLEIQRTEQGDSAMYLCASRLTGTSGNNEQFFGPGTRLTVL.

The gene calls are TRBV4-1 and TRBJ2-5, with 9 bases matching TRBD2. CDR1 MGHRA and CDR2 YSYEKL come from the germline V gene. J gave up 9 bases and V 0 bases, and 11 bases lay outside the gene matches. This CDR3 is built from 16 residues. CDR3: CASSQERTSAVRAQYF. The DNA of the CDR3 is TGCGCCAGCAGCCAAGAAAGGACTAGCGCCGTTCGGGCCCAGTACTTC.

The CDR3 region has the DNA TGTGCCAGTGCGACAACAACTAACTATGGCTACACCTTC. This translates into CASATTTNYGYTF. The chain combines TRBV7-2 with TRBJ1-2; unclear D gene. This CDR3 is 13 amino acids long. V was shortened by 9 bases and J by 0 bases, with 11 bases between the two germline ends. In germline, CDR1 is SGHTA, CDR2 FQGNSA.

This clone occurred once. V and J are TRBV5-1 and TRBJ2-3; 8 bases match TRBD1. CDR1 is SGHRS, CDR2 YFSETQ, per germline. With 3 bases clipped from V and 6 bases from J, the junction kept 6 bases outside the gene matches. CDR3 length: 14 amino acids. This CDR3 reads CASSSRTGSDTQYF. CDR3 coding DNA: TGCGCCAGCAGCTCCCGGACAGGGTCGGATACGCAGTATTTT.

The chain is built from TRBV6-5 and TRBJ2-5; weak D call: TRBD2 (5 bases). V dropped 5 bases and J dropped 5 bases, with 12 bases sitting between them. This CDR3 is 13 amino acids long. Germline V gene lookup returns CDR1 MNHEY and CDR2 SVGAGI. CDR3 protein: CASSGQRRETQYF. DNA of the CDR3: TGTGCCAGCAGTGGTCAGCGGCGGGAGACCCAGTACTTC.

The chain recombines TRBV5-6 with TRBJ1-1, with a possible D match to TRBD1 (6 bases). Germline V gene data show CDR1 as SGHDT and CDR2 as YYEEEE. CDR3 length: 15 residues. Trimming stripped 1 base from V and 0 bases from J, with 10 bases between. DNA for the CDR3: TGTGCCAGCAGCTTGTTCAACAGGGTGAACACTGAAGCTTTCTTT. This gives the protein CASSLFNRVNTEAFF.

This chain connects TRBV5-8 to TRBJ2-7; TRBD2 might be the D (5 bases). The CDR3 extends over 14 amino acids. Trimming removed 6 bases from V and 2 bases from J, with 15 bases in between. CDR1 SGHTS and CDR2 YDEGEE come from the germline V gene. The CDR3 DNA reads as TGTGCCAGCAACCTAGGGAGCTTCACCTACGAGCAGTACGTC. Encoded protein: CASNLGSFTYEQYV.

In this sample, this clone turned up once. The rearrangement uses TRBV11-3 and TRBJ1-1, with 10 bases matching TRBD1. This CDR3 is built from 14 residues. Trimming took 3 bases from V and 3 from J; bases not matched to a gene: 1. CDR1 is SGHNT, CDR2 YENEEA, per germline. The CDR3 protein is CASSFDRGHTEAFF. The CDR3 DNA is TGTGCCAGCAGCTTCGACAGGGGGCACACTGAAGCTTTCTTT. Looking up the rest from reference TRBV11-3 and TRBJ1-1 gives the full variable domain: EAGVVQSPRYKIIEKKQPVAFWCNPISGHNTLYWYLQNLGQGPELLIRYENEEAVDDSQLPKDRFSAERLKGVDSTLKIQPAELGDSAVYLCASSFDRGHTEAFFGQGTRLTVV.

The chain employs TRBV28 and TRBJ1-1, with a tentative D call TRBD1 (6 bases). The germline V and J ends were trimmed by 3 bases and 6 bases, with 14 bases remaining between them. The length of the CDR3 is 14 residues. CDR1 MDHEN and CDR2 SYDVKM come from the germline V gene. CDR3 loop: CASSFTGSSSEAFF. CDR3 bases: TGTGCCAGCAGTTTCACAGGGTCATCATCTGAAGCTTTCTTT.

The V gene is TRBV28, the J gene TRBJ1-2, with 12 bases lining up with TRBD1. V was pared by 1 base and J by 9 bases, with 9 bases of the junction left unmatched. Germline-derived CDR1 and CDR2 are MDHEN and SYDVKM. The CDR3 has 16 residues. Here the CDR3 DNA reads TGTGCCAGCAGTTTATCGTCCGGGACAGGGGGCCGGAGCTACACCTTC. It codes for CASSLSSGTGGRSYTF.

With respect to this clone: One end of the junction varies from germline; a read error may be responsible. This same CDR3 is encoded by further DNA sequences in the sample. The genes are TRBV6-5 and TRBJ2-7; the match to TRBD2 covers 7 bases. This CDR3 region has 15 residues. Germline lookup yields CDR1 MNHEY and CDR2 SVGAGI. CDR3 nucleotides: TGTGCCAGCAGTTACCAGCGGGGTCTCTCCTACGAGCAGTACTTT. Protein product: CASSYQRGLSYEQYF.

V and J are TRBV28 and TRBJ1-2; TRBD1 might be the D (5 bases). This CDR3 region has 15 residues. Trimming stripped 6 bases from V and 5 bases from J, with 19 bases between. Per germline, CDR1 MDHEN and CDR2 SYDVKM. DNA for the CDR3: TGTGCCAGCAGCTCCGGGACGGGAGTGACTTATGGCTACACCTTC. Its translation: CASSSGTGVTYGYTF.

J is TRBJ1-1 and V is TRBV30, with a possible D match to TRBD1 (5 bases). Trimming shortened V by 3 bases and J by 4 bases, and 12 bases separated the two germline ends. Germline values: CDR1 GTSNPN, CDR2 SVGIG (reference sequence). The CDR3 spans 13 residues. The CDR3 coding sequence is TGTGCCTGGAGCTCCAGGGTGAGCACTGAAGCTTTCTTT. As protein: CAWSSRVSTEAFF.

This chain connects TRBV19 to TRBJ2-1; 9 bases align to TRBD2. In germline, CDR1 is LNHDA, CDR2 SQIVND (reference sequence). V shed 5 bases and J 4 bases; nucleotides not matched to a gene: 15. The CDR3 runs to 18 residues. The CDR3 coding sequence is TGTGCCAGTAGTCGTCGCGGGGGGGAAATCTCAAAGTACAATGAGCAGTTCTTC. Translation: CASSRRGGEISKYNEQFF. Variable domain in full (rest from reference TRBV19 and TRBJ2-1): DGGITQSPKYLFRKEGQNVTLSCEQNLNHDAMYWYRQDPGQGLRLIYYSQIVNDFQKGDIAEGYSVSREKKESFPLTVTSAQKNPTAFYLCASSRRGGEISKYNEQFFGPGTRLTVL.

The chain has TRBV15 and TRBJ2-3; D is perhaps TRBD2 (6 bases). The germline CDR1 and CDR2 sequences are LNHNV and YYDKDF (reference sequence). V was shortened by 0 bases and J by 9 bases, with 19 bases between the two germline ends. The CDR3 runs to 16 residues. CDR3 residues: CATSRDPGELGGTQYF. DNA for the CDR3: TGTGCCACCAGCAGAGATCCGGGAGAGCTTGGAGGGACGCAGTATTTT.

The chain recombines TRBV28 with TRBJ1-1; TRBD1 agrees at 11 bases. CDR1 and CDR2 from the germline V gene are MDHEN and SYDVKM. The J segment lost 6 bases and the V segment lost 0 bases, leaving 3 bases of the junction unmatched. The CDR3 sequence is 15 residues long. The CDR3 DNA is TGTGCCAGCAGTTTATGGGACAGGGGGCGAGCTGAAGCTTTCTTT. Its translation is CASSLWDRGRAEAFF.

This chain connects TRBV19 to TRBJ1-4; D gene unclear. Between the trimmed V and J ends, which lost 5 bases and 3 bases, there was a span of 13 bases. The CDR3 loop spans 15 amino acids. Looked up from germline, CDR1 is LNHDA and CDR2 is SQIVND (reference sequence). CDR3 amino acids: CASSDTFFSNEKLFF. Written as DNA, the CDR3 is TGTGCCAGTAGTGACACATTTTTCTCTAATGAAAAACTGTTTTTT. The whole variable domain, remainder taken from reference TRBV19 and TRBJ1-4, is DGGITQSPKYLFRKEGQNVTLSCEQNLNHDAMYWYRQDPGQGLRLIYYSQIVNDFQKGDIAEGYSVSREKKESFPLTVTSAQKNPTAFYLCASSDTFFSNEKLFFGSGTQLSVL.

The chain has TRBV6-6 and TRBJ2-1, with 7 nucleotides matching TRBD1. J lost 4 bases, V lost 8 bases, and 8 bases had no gene match. The CDR3 has 14 residues. In germline, CDR1 is MNHNY, CDR2 SVGAGI (reference sequence). The CDR3 DNA sequence: TGTGCCAGCCGGGGACAGATAATTTACAATGAGCAGTTCTTC. Residues: CASRGQIIYNEQFF.

The J gene is TRBJ2-1, the V gene TRBV15, with 11 bases aligning to TRBD2. There are 16 residues in the CDR3. Germline trimming cut 0 bases from V and 8 bases from J; bases unmatched to any gene: 6. The germline CDR1 and CDR2 sequences are LNHNV and YYDKDF (reference sequence). CDR3 amino acids: CATSREGLAGRDEQFF. The CDR3 DNA follows: TGTGCCACCAGCAGAGAAGGACTAGCGGGTAGGGATGAGCAGTTCTTC.

This clone came up once. The chain employs TRBV9 and TRBJ1-2; TRBD1 aligns across 7 bases. V dropped 4 bases and J dropped 3; count of bases not matched to a gene: 9. CDR1 and CDR2 from the germline V gene are SGDLS and YYNGEE. This CDR3 contains 15 residues. In DNA form, the CDR3 reads TGTGCCAGCAGCCCCGACGGGACAGTATACTATGGCTACACCTTC. It is translated as CASSPDGTVYYGYTF.